This TCR beta chain was retrieved from a study of CD8+ T cells in alopecia areata. Per the germline V gene, CDR1 is MNHEY and CDR2 is SVGAGI. The V segment lost 4 bases and the J segment 0 bases; nucleotides outside the gene matches: 4. There are 15 residues in the CDR3. Documented treatment: oral pan-JAK inhibitor, 5-10 mg twice daily. Sequencing used cDNA as its template, made by extracting RNA and reverse transcribing it. Assay: immunoSEQ multiplex PCR; the TCRdb copy retains only in-frame clones and omits some. The data show fewer than 250,000 clones, less than 45% seen once. V usage is TRBV6-5 and J usage is TRBJ2-7, with TRBD1 identical over 9 bases. This TCR was sampled from a human donor with alopecia areata. The input for sequencing was CD4+ T cells sorted from blood, taken at roughly week 30, from a patient treated with tofacitinib. CDR3 in amino acids: CASSFTGGSSYEQYF. The CDR3 nucleotides read TGTGCCAGCAGTTTCACAGGGGGCAGCTCCTACGAGCAGTACTTC.